A single sample gave rise to the 18 T cell receptor beta chains below, sequenced in a study of blood T cells in healthy people across ages. Primers used in a second PCR of about 7 to 12 cycles were a sample-barcoded 5' primer and a J-beta primer mix. TCRdb processed the 5' RACE reads anew with MiXCR; each CDR3 protein has one entry. The profile shows about 690,000 distinct CDR3 sequences, roughly 43% of them singletons. Sequenced input: blood. The source is a man at least 80 years old in good health.

This clonotype turned up a few times. V and J are TRBV7-2 and TRBJ2-7; no clear D. Germline V gives CDR1 SGHTA, CDR2 FQGNSA. V gave up 7 bases and J gave up 5 bases, with 21 bases separating them. The CDR3 consists of 15 residues. CDR3 bases: TGTGCCAGCACCCCAAGAGCCGGGCGCGCGCACGAGCAGTACTTC. This translates into CASTPRAGRAHEQYF. The variable domain in full, completed from reference TRBV7-2 and TRBJ2-7, reads GAGVSQSPSNKVTEKGKDVELRCDPISGHTALYWYRQSLGQGLEFLIYFQGNSAPDKSGLPSDRFSAERTGGSVSTLTIQRTQQEDSAVYLCASTPRAGRAHEQYFGPGTRLTVT.

This chain uses TRBV29-1 with TRBJ2-1; 12 bases fit TRBD2. The germline gives CDR1 SQVTM, CDR2 ANQGSEA. The CDR3 contains 15 residues. Trimming took 1 base from V and 9 from J; bases not matched to a gene: 7. The CDR3 sequence: CSVEGTSGIVSEQFF. CDR3 coding DNA: TGCAGCGTTGAAGGGACTAGCGGGATAGTCAGTGAGCAGTTCTTC.

The sample holds one count of this clonotype. This chain joins TRBV2 and TRBJ1-2; D is ambiguous. V shed 4 bases and J shed 6 bases, with 12 bases lying between them. The germline V gene encodes CDR1 SNHLY and CDR2 FYNNEI. The CDR3 spans 13 residues. CDR3 DNA: TGTGCCAGCAGTGTTAAGGGATCCCATGGCTACACCTTC. This codes for CASSVKGSHGYTF. The whole variable domain, remainder taken from reference TRBV2 and TRBJ1-2, is EPEVTQTPSHQVTQMGQEVILRCVPISNHLYFYWYRQILGQKVEFLVSFYNNEISEKSEIFDDQFSVERPDGSNFTLKIRSTKLEDSAMYFCASSVKGSHGYTFGSGTRLTVV.

The V and J genes are TRBV3-1 and TRBJ2-5, with D perhaps TRBD1 or TRBD2 (5 bases each). CDR3 size: 12 residues. Per the germline V gene, CDR1 is LGHDT and CDR2 is YNNKEL (reference sequence). V was pared by 1 base and J by 10 bases, with 10 bases between. The CDR3 protein is CASSQVIGGQYF. In DNA, the CDR3 is TGTGCCAGCAGCCAAGTTATTGGGGGCCAGTACTTC.

There are a few counts of this clonotype. The chain is built from TRBV9 and TRBJ2-6; 11 bases match TRBD1. The CDR3 runs 18 residues. V lost 0 bases, J lost 1 base, and 3 bases stayed unmatched. Germline loops: CDR1 SGDLS, CDR2 YYNGEE. DNA for the CDR3: TGTGCCAGCAGCGTAGCGAGGGACAGGGGGTCTGGGGCCAACGTCCTGACTTTC. This translates into CASSVARDRGSGANVLTF.

The chain carries TRBV6-1 and TRBJ1-6; D may be TRBD1 (6 bases). V lost 3 bases to trimming and J lost 6 bases, with 18 bases between them. CDR1 MNHNS and CDR2 SASEGT come from the germline V gene. This CDR3 is built from 17 residues. This CDR3 is CASSETARGARNSPLHF. For the CDR3, the DNA is TGTGCCAGCAGTGAGACGGCCCGGGGGGCGCGTAATTCACCCCTCCACTTT.

This clonotype came up many times. CDR3 coding DNA: TGTGCCAGCATTCACCACAGCACCACCTACGAGCAGTACTTC. It codes for CASIHHSTTYEQYF. The chain joins TRBV6-2 or TRBV6-3 to TRBJ2-7, with D unresolved. Germline-derived CDR1 and CDR2 are MNHEY and SVGEGT. This CDR3 spans 14 amino acids. V lost 7 bases to trimming and J lost 2 bases, with 15 bases between them.

There are many counts of this clonotype. The chain recombines TRBV5-1 with TRBJ2-2; 9 bases fit TRBD1. Losses at the gene ends were 4 bases for V and 3 bases for J; bases not matched to a gene: 4. The CDR3 extends over 15 amino acids. Germline CDR1 and CDR2: SGHRS and YFSETQ. CDR3 bases: TGCGCCAGCAGCCCGCGGACAGGGGACACCGGGGAGCTGTTTTTT. Protein sequence: CASSPRTGDTGELFF.

The table lists this clonotype with a few counts. The gene calls are TRBV6-2 or TRBV6-3 and TRBJ2-5; D might be TRBD2 (6 bases). Between the trimmed V and J ends, which lost 8 bases and 0 bases, there was a span of 13 bases. The CDR3 sequence is 14 residues long. CDR1 is MNHEY, CDR2 SVGEGT, per germline. The chain's CDR3 is CASLMRGDQETQYF. The CDR3 coding sequence is TGTGCCAGCCTTATGCGCGGGGACCAAGAGACCCAGTACTTC.

The genes are TRBV6-2 or TRBV6-3 and TRBJ2-5; D not resolved. The CDR3 consists of 15 residues. Between the trimmed V and J ends, which lost 2 bases and 4 bases, there was a span of 14 bases. Germline-derived CDR1 and CDR2 are MNHEY and SVGEGT. The CDR3 sequence: CASSYVGSGSETQYF. CDR3 bases: TGTGCCAGCAGTTACGTGGGTTCAGGTTCAGAGACCCAGTACTTC.

V is TRBV20-1 and J is TRBJ1-2; 7 nucleotides align to TRBD1. Looked up from germline, CDR1 is DFQATT and CDR2 is SNEGSKA (reference sequence). This CDR3 has 12 amino acids. Written as DNA, the CDR3 is TGCACCGCGGGTAGAGGGACAGATGGCTACACCTTC. This encodes CTAGRGTDGYTF.

This clonotype showed up just once. V is TRBV30 and J is TRBJ2-6, with 10 bases aligning to TRBD1. V shed 3 bases, J shed 2 bases, and the junction held 1 base outside the gene matches. This CDR3 contains 15 residues. CDR1 is GTSNPN, CDR2 SVGIG, per germline (reference sequence). The CDR3 here is CAWRDRGTGANVLTF. The CDR3 DNA follows: TGTGCCTGGAGGGACAGGGGGACTGGGGCCAACGTCCTGACTTTC.

This clonotype was detected ten times or more. The V gene is TRBV4-3, the J gene TRBJ2-5; D gene uncertain. CDR3 length: 16 amino acids. V was cut by 0 bases and J by 1 base, with 12 bases left in between. Per the germline V gene, CDR1 is LGHNA and CDR2 is YSLEER. CDR3 coding DNA: TGCGCCAGCAGCCAAGATTGGGCAAGCCCCCAAGAGACCCAGTACTTC. Amino acids: CASSQDWASPQETQYF.

The chain joins TRBV12-3 or TRBV12-4 to TRBJ2-2; D may be TRBD1 (6 bases). Trimming took 7 bases from V and 6 from J, leaving 21 bases between them. This CDR3 region has 16 residues. The CDR3 loop reads CASKRQGGVFAGELFF. DNA for the CDR3: TGTGCCAGCAAACGGCAAGGGGGTGTTTTCGCCGGGGAGCTGTTTTTT.

Points on this clonotype: A much larger clone differs from this one at a single base, so this may be a read error. The chain uses TRBV4-2 and TRBJ2-5, with 7 bases matching TRBD1. V lost 1 base and J lost 2; bases outside the gene matches: 7. CDR1 and CDR2 from the germline V gene are LGHNA and YNFKEQ. The CDR3 covers 16 residues. CDR3 DNA: TGTGCCAGCAGCCAAGCGAGTCCGGGACAGCAAGAGACCCAGTACTTC. This encodes CASSQASPGQQETQYF.

This chain uses TRBV4-2 with TRBJ1-2; no firm D call. In germline, CDR1 is LGHNA, CDR2 YNFKEQ. Trimming took 0 bases from V and 4 from J, leaving 9 bases between them. The CDR3 has 14 amino acids. The CDR3 here is CASSQDSGAYGYTF. The DNA of the CDR3 is TGTGCCAGCAGCCAAGATTCGGGAGCCTATGGCTACACCTTC.

The chain employs TRBV20-1 and TRBJ2-3; D unclear. Trimming pared 5 bases from V and 4 bases from J, leaving 19 bases between. This CDR3 contains 15 residues. Per germline, CDR1 DFQATT and CDR2 SNEGSKA (reference sequence). DNA of the CDR3: TGCAGTGCTCCGTCGCTAGTTAGAATGGCAGATACGCAGTATTTT. It is translated as CSAPSLVRMADTQYF.

The chain recombines TRBV4-3 with TRBJ2-7, with 12 bases matching TRBD2. The CDR3 covers 15 residues. V lost 1 base to trimming and J lost 3 bases; unmatched junction nucleotides: 1. Germline V gives CDR1 LGHNA, CDR2 YSLEER. Written as DNA, the CDR3 is TGCGCCAGCAGCCAAGGACTAGCGGGGGACTACGAGCAGTACTTC. Translating gives CASSQGLAGDYEQYF.